The following is a T cell receptor (beta chain) sequence with its context. The CDR3 covers 12 residues. V was shortened by 5 bases and J by 2 bases, with 6 bases between the two germline ends. CDR1 and CDR2 from the germline V gene are SGHTA and FQGNSA. The data belong to a study of blood T cell repertoires in COVID-19. Study-wide background: There were acute and convalescent COVID-19 samples, and they came from the United States, Italy and Spain. PBMCs, B-cell-depleted T cells, or T cells were the source of the cDNA or gDNA that made up the material.

As originally analysed: Reference gene primer amplification gave nucleated cell count estimates. The data were produced by immunoSEQ multiplex PCR, yet TCRdb's version contains in-frame clones alone and is incomplete. That table is the source of V, J and clone size, and D and trimming were worked out from the DNA. The data show about 310,000 clones, more than 75% seen once. The chain combines TRBV7-2 with TRBJ1-1, with no clear D. Sequencing was performed on peripheral blood. This TCR was recovered from a woman between 45 and 60 years old who had recovered from COVID-19. The CDR3 here is CASSAGNTEAFF. DNA of the CDR3: TGTGCCAGCAGCGCCGGTAACACTGAAGCTTTCTTT. The full variable domain, in which reference TRBV7-2 and TRBJ1-1 provide the parts outside the CDR3, is GAGVSQSPSNKVTEKGKDVELRCDPISGHTALYWYRQSLGQGLEFLIYFQGNSAPDKSGLPSDRFSAERTGGSVSTLTIQRTQQEDSAVYLCASSAGNTEAFFGQGTRLTVV.